One and the same sample provided the 17 T cell receptor beta chains below, sequenced in a study of tumor-infiltrating lymphocytes in primary liver carcinoma. From about 530 ng total RNA, TCR beta cDNA was generated with a primer in the constant region. Libraries covering TCR beta were generated through three nested multiplex PCR rounds (using a slightly modified ARM-PCR). Two initial PCR rounds of roughly 10 cycles each paired TRBV1-TRBV30 forward primers with a C-beta reverse primer. TCRdb itself ran the multiplex PCR reads through MiXCR, one entry per CDR3 protein. The repertoire has about 20,000 distinct CDR3 sequences, 60% to 80% of them found once; the top ten carry approximately 41%. The roughly 20-34 mg bulk tissue piece was not sorted before simultaneous RNA and DNA extraction. Sequencing was performed on liver tumor tissue from sampling region 4. Subset specified: tumor region T4, right-lateral pole. The receptors here all came from a woman under 40 with primary liver carcinoma and hepatitis B virus infection.

This chain links TRBV5-6 with TRBJ2-2; D is unclear. With 1 base removed from V and 11 bases from J, the gap between germline ends came to 15 bases. Germline assignment: CDR1 SGHDT and CDR2 YYEEEE. This CDR3 is 14 amino acids long. The CDR3 DNA follows: TGTGCCAGCAGCTTGACACCCAGAGTCGTCGAGCTGTTTTTT. As protein: CASSLTPRVVELFF.

In regard to this clonotype: A clone one base away is much larger, so this may be a read error. The chain combines TRBV29-1 with TRBJ2-7, with D hard to call. V was trimmed by 4 bases and J by 7 bases, leaving 14 bases between them. Germline CDR1 is SQVTM and CDR2 is ANQGSEA. The CDR3 runs 12 residues. The chain's CDR3 is CSVGDLWREQYF. As DNA, the CDR3 is TGCAGCGTTGGAGATCTATGGAGAGAGCAGTACTTC.

This clonotype was observed once. The chain combines TRBV12-3 or TRBV12-4 with TRBJ2-4; D is undetermined. With 0 bases removed from V and 9 bases from J, the gap between germline ends came to 6 bases. CDR3 length equals 12 residues. CDR3 in amino acids: CASSLAGFIQYF. The CDR3 nucleotides are TGTGCCAGCAGTTTAGCGGGGTTCATTCAGTACTTC.

Remarks on this clonotype: The conserved closing phenylalanine or tryptophan is absent in this CDR3, likely reflecting a read error. The chain links TRBV11-2 to TRBJ2-1; TRBD2 agrees at 9 bases. The trim removed 8 bases at V and 12 bases at J, leaving 14 bases unmatched. The germline gives CDR1 SGHAT, CDR2 FQNNGV. This CDR3 is 14 amino acids long. DNA of the CDR3: TGTGCCAGCGCACGGACTAGCGCCGACTCGGGGCAGTTCCTC. Encoded protein: CASARTSADSGQFL.

Worth noting for this clonotype: Without the conserved terminal phenylalanine or tryptophan, this CDR3 likely stems from a read error. This CDR3 is CASRIRYHEQYL. DNA for the CDR3: TGTGCCAGCCGCATAAGGTACCATGAGCAGTACCTC. The rearrangement joins TRBV11-2 to TRBJ2-7, with unresolved D. Germline CDR1 and CDR2: SGHAT and FQNNGV. This CDR3 comprises 12 residues. V was cut by 8 bases and J by 7 bases, with 15 bases left in between.

This chain uses TRBV4-2 with TRBJ2-7; 10 bases are shared with TRBD1. J lost 6 bases, V lost 6 bases, and 20 bases had no gene match. The CDR3 has 18 amino acids. Germline lookup yields CDR1 LGHNA and CDR2 YNFKEQ. CDR3 nucleotides: TGTGCCAGCAGTCAGGATCACCTAGGACAGGGGGAACCGCGCGAGCAGTACTTC. It encodes CASSQDHLGQGEPREQYF.

The rearrangement uses TRBV4-1 and TRBJ2-1; the match to TRBD2 covers 8 bases. The V segment lost 4 bases and the J segment 0 bases; nucleotides outside the gene matches: 17. Germline V gene sequence: CDR1 MGHRA, CDR2 YSYEKL. CDR3 size: 20 residues. CDR3 protein: CASSPIPWTSFESSYNEQFF. CDR3 sequence (DNA): TGCGCCAGCAGCCCAATTCCCTGGACTAGCTTCGAGAGCTCCTACAATGAGCAGTTCTTC.

On this clonotype itself: The CDR3 carries no conserved terminal phenylalanine or tryptophan, so it likely arises from a read error. This sequence joins TRBV11-2 and TRBJ1-1, with TRBD1 as a possible D gene (5 bases). Germline V gene lookup returns CDR1 SGHAT and CDR2 FQNNGV. The CDR3 totals 20 residues. V was clipped by 5 bases and J by 2 bases, with 30 bases between them. CDR3 loop: CASSARDGWRRRWSNTEAFI. As DNA, the CDR3 is TGTGCCAGCAGCGCTCGGGACGGGTGGCGCAGGAGGTGGAGTAACACTGAAGCTTTCATT.

A remark on this clonotype: A much larger clone is a single base away; this may be a read error. The chain has TRBV29-1 and TRBJ2-1, with 8 positions matching TRBD1. CDR3 size: 14 residues. CDR1 and CDR2 from the germline V gene are SQVTM and ANQGSEA. CDR3 in amino acids: CSGLPGQEVDERFF. The CDR3 DNA is TGCAGCGGATTGCCGGGACAGGAGGTGGATGAGCGGTTCTTC.

The chain uses TRBV7-3 and TRBJ2-7; 10 bases align to TRBD2. J lost 13 bases, V lost 4 bases, and 19 bases had no gene match. The CDR3 extends over 16 amino acids. Germline lookup yields CDR1 SGHTA and CDR2 FQGTGA. The CDR3 protein is CASSSPLAGRGDEYYF. CDR3 in DNA: TGTGCCAGCAGCTCGCCACTAGCGGGACGAGGCGACGAGTATTACTTC.

A word on this clonotype: The junction does not match germline at one end; this may be a read error. CDR3 nucleotide sequence: TGTACCAGCAGTTACAAGGACATCAGCTCCTACGAGCAGTATTTC. It yields the protein CTSSYKDISSYEQYF. J is TRBJ2-7 and V is TRBV6-5; D may be TRBD1 (5 bases). The CDR3 extends over 15 amino acids. Germline CDR1 reads MNHEY; CDR2 reads SVGAGI.

On this clonotype itself: This may stem from a read error, because a much larger clone lies one nucleotide away. The chain carries TRBV3-1 and TRBJ1-5; D is perhaps TRBD1 (6 bases). The CDR3 totals 13 residues. The germline V and J ends were trimmed by 6 bases and 4 bases, with 10 bases remaining between them. CDR1 is LGHDT, CDR2 YNNKEL, per germline (reference sequence). CDR3 amino acids: CASREQGNQPQHF. CDR3 nucleotides: TGTGCCAGCAGGGAACAGGGTAATCAGCCCCAGCATTTT.

This rearrangement joins TRBV6-2 or TRBV6-3 to TRBJ1-2, with a tentative D call TRBD1 (5 bases). The CDR3 is made up of 13 amino acids. Trimming left V 5 bases short and J 10 bases short, with 17 bases between. Germline V gene lookup returns CDR1 MNHEY and CDR2 SVGEGT. This CDR3 reads CASSLQGYCDYTF. CDR3 coding DNA: TGTGCCAGCAGTCTTCAGGGCTATTGTGACTACACCTTC.

Many counts were recorded for this clonotype. Mismatch with germline at one junction end may stem from a read error. The rearrangement links TRBV6-5 to TRBJ2-1, with D possibly matching TRBD2 (5 bases). Looked up from germline, CDR1 is MNHEY and CDR2 is SVGAGI. The CDR3 consists of 11 residues. CDR3 loop: CTSHSGNEQFF. The CDR3 nucleotides are TGTACCAGCCACAGCGGAAATGAGCAGTTCTTC.

This CDR3 reads CASGPEMSRDTSKRYF. The CDR3 coding sequence is TGCGCCAGCGGCCCAGAGATGAGTAGGGACACGAGCAAGAGGTACTTC. The chain uses TRBV4-1 and TRBJ2-4; D might be TRBD1 (6 bases). V lost 8 bases and J lost 15, with 32 bases in between. CDR1 and CDR2 from the germline V gene are MGHRA and YSYEKL. This CDR3 contains 16 residues.

On this clonotype itself: A read error may produce the germline difference seen at one junction end. The chain has TRBV4-3 and TRBJ1-2; D uncertain. Germline CDR1 and CDR2: LGHNA and YSLEER. CDR3 size: 14 residues. In DNA, the CDR3 is TGCCCCAGCAGTGCTGAGTTGGAGATCTATGGCTACACCTTT. Its protein is CPSSAELEIYGYTF.

The count of this clonotype is one. The V and J genes are TRBV11-1 and TRBJ2-7, with D maybe TRBD2 (6 bases). V was cut by 5 bases and J by 6 bases, with 20 bases left in between. This CDR3 contains 15 residues. Germline V gives CDR1 SGHAT, CDR2 FQDESV (reference sequence). The CDR3 sequence is CASSPLTAGLREQYF. In DNA, the CDR3 is TGTGCCAGCAGCCCTCTGACAGCAGGACTACGCGAGCAGTACTTC.